The 30 T cell receptor beta chains presented below share a single source sample, sequenced in a study of T cell changes during pregnancy in multiple sclerosis. The repertoire was sequenced with immunoSEQ multiplex PCR; TCRdb's copy has only in-frame clones and lacks some. This sample has tens of thousands of clones, with under 95% found just once. The input for sequencing was CD4+ T cells from peripheral blood mononuclear cells, taken after pregnancy. These receptors originate from a female donor with multiple sclerosis, enrolled in a pregnancy study.

This chain connects TRBV28 to TRBJ2-1; 8 nucleotides align to TRBD2. Germline assignment: CDR1 MDHEN and CDR2 SYDVKM. CDR3 size: 14 residues. Trimming took 2 bases from V and 3 from J; bases not matched to a gene: 0. The CDR3 spells CASSLTSGYNEQFF. CDR3 in DNA: TGTGCCAGCAGTTTAACTAGCGGCTACAATGAGCAGTTCTTC.

This chain links TRBV4-2 with TRBJ2-7; 13 bases fit TRBD2. The trim removed 0 bases at V and 3 bases at J, leaving 8 bases unmatched. Germline CDR1 is LGHNA and CDR2 is YNFKEQ. The CDR3 is made up of 18 amino acids. The CDR3 DNA reads as TGTGCCAGCAGCCAAGATACACGACTAGCGGGGGGTAACTACGAGCAGTACTTC. This encodes CASSQDTRLAGGNYEQYF.

The V call is TRBV4-2, the J call TRBJ1-1; no definite D call. The CDR3 consists of 15 residues. Germline V CDR1 and CDR2: LGHNA, YNFKEQ. Trimming removed 0 bases from V and 1 base from J, with 9 bases in between. The CDR3 DNA reads as TGTGCCAGCAGCCAAGAGCTACGGGGGAACACTGAAGCTTTCTTT. It codes for CASSQELRGNTEAFF.

V is TRBV5-1 and J is TRBJ2-7, with 9 bases that match TRBD2. The CDR3 length is 15 residues. CDR1 SGHRS and CDR2 YFSETQ come from the germline V gene. V trimming: 2 bases; J trimming: 6 bases; junction bases outside the gene matches: 9. Written as DNA, the CDR3 is TGCGCCAGCAGCTTCGGCGGGAGGGTGGCGGGCGAGCAGTACTTC. Residues: CASSFGGRVAGEQYF. Full variable domain (missing parts from reference TRBV5-1 and TRBJ2-7): KAGVTQTPRYLIKTRGQQVTLSCSPISGHRSVSWYQQTPGQGLQFLFEYFSETQRNKGNFPGRFSGRQFSNSRSEMNVSTLELGDSALYLCASSFGGRVAGEQYFGPGTRLTVT.

The rearrangement joins TRBV6-5 to TRBJ1-1; unclear D gene. V lost 5 bases, J lost 1 base, and 8 bases lay in between. Germline V CDR1 and CDR2: MNHEY, SVGAGI. CDR3 length: 13 amino acids. CDR3 region: CASSMSRNTEAFF. The CDR3 DNA reads TGTGCCAGCAGTATGTCGAGGAACACTGAAGCTTTCTTT.

The chain couples TRBV7-2 to TRBJ2-3; D is possibly TRBD1 (6 bases). V dropped 1 base and J dropped 1 base, with 12 bases sitting between them. CDR1 SGHTA and CDR2 FQGNSA come from the germline V gene. The CDR3 spans 16 residues. The CDR3 loop is CASSLDRATGTDTQYF. The CDR3 DNA reads as TGTGCCAGCAGCTTAGACAGGGCGACAGGCACAGATACGCAGTATTTT.

The CDR3: CASSPLAGGVDTQYF. The CDR3 DNA follows: TGTGCCAGTAGTCCCCTGGCGGGGGGGGTAGATACGCAGTATTTT. The rearrangement uses TRBV19 and TRBJ2-3; 9 bases map to TRBD2. The germline V gene has CDR1 LNHDA and CDR2 SQIVND (reference sequence). The CDR3 is made up of 15 amino acids. The V and J ends lost 5 bases and 5 bases, in that order; junction bases with no gene match: 8. The entire variable domain, with the rest obtained from reference TRBV19 and TRBJ2-3, is as follows: DGGITQSPKYLFRKEGQNVTLSCEQNLNHDAMYWYRQDPGQGLRLIYYSQIVNDFQKGDIAEGYSVSREKKESFPLTVTSAQKNPTAFYLCASSPLAGGVDTQYFGPGTRLTVL.

The chain uses TRBV20-1 and TRBJ1-2, with 7 bases lining up with TRBD1. Trimming took 7 bases from V and 8 from J; bases not matched to a gene: 7. CDR1 and CDR2 (germline): DFQATT, SNEGSKA (reference sequence). The CDR3 runs 11 residues. This chain's CDR3 is CSGQGGGGYTF. CDR3 nucleotide sequence: TGCAGTGGACAGGGCGGCGGGGGCTACACCTTC.

This rearrangement joins TRBV4-2 to TRBJ1-2, with a weak D call TRBD1 (6 bases). Trimming stripped 0 bases from V and 5 bases from J, with 10 bases between. The CDR3 has 14 residues. CDR1 is LGHNA and CDR2 is YNFKEQ in the germline V gene. The CDR3 region is CASSQDAQGYGYTF. CDR3 DNA sequence: TGTGCCAGCAGCCAAGATGCACAGGGTTATGGCTACACCTTC.

The V call is TRBV7-8, the J call TRBJ2-7; TRBD2 is a possible D gene (6 bases). V was clipped by 8 bases and J by 6 bases, with 32 bases between them. Germline values: CDR1 SGHVS, CDR2 FQNEAQ. The CDR3 consists of 18 residues. The CDR3 sequence: CASVTLGTPRAGDIEQYF. The CDR3 nucleotides are TGTGCCAGCGTCACCCTCGGGACTCCCCGTGCTGGGGATATCGAGCAGTACTTC.

This rearrangement joins TRBV29-1 to TRBJ2-1; no reliable D call. CDR1 and CDR2 from the germline V gene are SQVTM and ANQGSEA. The CDR3 length is 11 residues. The ends were cut back, 3 bases at V and 3 bases at J, with 3 bases in the middle. The CDR3 DNA reads as TGCAGCGTTGACAACTACAATGAGCAGTTCTTC. Encoded protein: CSVDNYNEQFF.

This rearrangement joins TRBV29-1 to TRBJ1-1; D may be TRBD1 (5 bases). Deletions cut 7 bases from V and 4 bases from J, with 13 bases between. CDR3 size: 12 residues. Per germline, CDR1 SQVTM and CDR2 ANQGSEA. The CDR3 region has the DNA TGCAGCGCTGTGGGGGGAGCCACTGAAGCTTTCTTT. It encodes CSAVGGATEAFF.

This clone occurred once. The J gene is TRBJ2-7, the V gene TRBV4-2, with 11 bases matching TRBD2. Unmatched junction bases numbered 8, after V lost 1 base and J lost 3 bases. There are 17 residues in the CDR3. Per germline, CDR1 LGHNA and CDR2 YNFKEQ. The CDR3 sequence: CASSQALGTSGYYEQYF. CDR3 DNA: TGTGCCAGCAGCCAAGCCCTCGGGACTAGCGGTTACTACGAGCAGTACTTC.

The V and J genes are TRBV14 and TRBJ2-3, with 8 positions matching TRBD2. The CDR3 is made up of 16 amino acids. CDR1 is SGHDN, CDR2 FVKESK, per germline. V dropped 4 bases and J dropped 3; count of bases not matched to a gene: 9. The CDR3 sequence: CASSRWTSRGTDTQYF. Written as DNA, the CDR3 is TGTGCCAGCAGCCGATGGACTAGCAGGGGAACAGATACGCAGTATTTT.

The CDR3 reads CASSRGTENYGYTF. CDR3 nucleotide sequence: TGTGCCAGCAGCCGAGGGACAGAGAACTATGGCTACACCTTC. The chain carries TRBV7-9 and TRBJ1-2; 7 bases line up with TRBD1. CDR1 is SEHNR and CDR2 is FQNEAQ in the germline V gene (reference sequence). CDR3 length: 14 amino acids. Germline trimming cut 5 bases from V and 2 bases from J; bases unmatched to any gene: 5.

V gene TRBV5-6 combines with J gene TRBJ1-2; 9 bases match TRBD1. The V segment lost 5 bases and the J segment 2 bases; nucleotides outside the gene matches: 7. CDR3 length: 15 residues. Germline V lookup: CDR1 SGHDT, CDR2 YYEEEE. The CDR3 DNA sequence: TGTGCCAGCAGGCCTGGACAGGGGATGAACTATGGCTACACCTTC. This codes for CASRPGQGMNYGYTF.

This chain joins TRBV2 and TRBJ1-1, with D unclear. This CDR3 is built from 12 residues. Trimming removed 4 bases at V and 4 bases at J, with 7 bases between. Germline CDR1 and CDR2: SNHLY and FYNNEI. The CDR3 sequence: CASSGYSTEAFF. CDR3 bases: TGTGCCAGCAGTGGGTATAGCACTGAAGCTTTCTTT.

The rearrangement joins TRBV19 to TRBJ1-1; D uncertain. Germline CDR1 and CDR2: LNHDA and SQIVND (reference sequence). The CDR3 length is 14 residues. Trimming removed 4 bases at V and 3 bases at J, with 12 bases between. DNA of the CDR3: TGTGCCAGTAGTACCCCGCGGAGCTACACTGAAGCTTTCTTT. Protein sequence: CASSTPRSYTEAFF. Filled out from reference TRBV19 and TRBJ1-1, the complete variable domain reads DGGITQSPKYLFRKEGQNVTLSCEQNLNHDAMYWYRQDPGQGLRLIYYSQIVNDFQKGDIAEGYSVSREKKESFPLTVTSAQKNPTAFYLCASSTPRSYTEAFFGQGTRLTVV.

This chain uses TRBV7-2 with TRBJ2-2; D may be TRBD1 (6 bases). Germline CDR1 and CDR2: SGHTA and FQGNSA. CDR3 length: 13 residues. V lost 5 bases, J lost 6 bases, and 10 bases lay in between. The CDR3 spells CASSGQGPGELFF. DNA for the CDR3: TGTGCCAGCAGCGGCCAGGGGCCCGGGGAGCTGTTTTTT.

The chain has TRBV7-2 and TRBJ1-2; D remains ambiguous. Trimming took off 2 bases at V and 4 bases at J, with 5 bases between the two ends. Germline V gene sequence: CDR1 SGHTA, CDR2 FQGNSA. This CDR3 has 12 residues. The CDR3 coding sequence is TGTGCCAGCAGCTTATATCCCTATGGCTACACCTTC. Residues: CASSLYPYGYTF.

The genes are TRBV7-9 and TRBJ2-5, with 7 bases lining up with TRBD2. The germline gives CDR1 SEHNR, CDR2 FQNEAQ (reference sequence). Trimming cost V 8 bases and J 5 bases; bases outside gene matches: 2. This CDR3 is built from 11 residues. Here the CDR3 DNA reads TGTGCCAGCGGGGGAGGGGAGACCCAGTACTTC. Its protein is CASGGGETQYF.

In nucleotides, the CDR3 is TGTGCCAGCAGTTACAGGGATAGCTCCTACAATGAGCAGTTCTTC. Its translation is CASSYRDSSYNEQFF. The rearrangement uses TRBV2 and TRBJ2-1, with D perhaps matching TRBD1 (6 bases). CDR1 is SNHLY, CDR2 FYNNEI, per germline. Trimming took 5 bases from V and 0 from J, leaving 11 bases between them. The CDR3 totals 15 residues.

This clone was counted once. V gene TRBV5-4 combines with J gene TRBJ2-1; 8 bases map to TRBD2. V was clipped by 3 bases and J by 9 bases; unmatched bases: 14. This CDR3 is built from 16 residues. Germline V gene sequence: CDR1 SGHNT, CDR2 YYREEE (reference sequence). The CDR3 bases are TGTGCCAGCAGCTCCACAGCGGGGGCCTCTCGGAGTGAGCAGTTCTTC. This codes for CASSSTAGASRSEQFF.

This rearrangement joins TRBV18 to TRBJ2-2, with D possibly TRBD1 on 5 matching bases. Germline V gene data show CDR1 as KGHSH and CDR2 as LQKENI. This CDR3 is 17 amino acids long. V was pared by 0 bases and J by 0 bases, with 11 bases between. CDR3 DNA: TGTGCCAGCTCACCACCGGCCACAGGATCGAACACCGGGGAGCTGTTTTTT. Translation gives CASSPPATGSNTGELFF.

The chain couples TRBV11-2 to TRBJ2-5, with 13 positions matching TRBD2. V was pared by 5 bases and J by 5 bases, with 8 bases of the junction left unmatched. Germline loops: CDR1 SGHAT, CDR2 FQNNGV. The CDR3 is made up of 16 amino acids. The CDR3 sequence is CASSPRTSGSHETQYF. Here the CDR3 DNA reads TGTGCCAGCAGCCCGCGGACTAGCGGGAGTCACGAGACCCAGTACTTC.

The chain couples TRBV14 to TRBJ1-2; 8 nucleotides line up with TRBD1. The CDR3 is 18 residues long. Germline V lookup: CDR1 SGHDN, CDR2 FVKESK. J lost 6 bases, V lost 0 bases, and 15 bases had no gene match. The CDR3 sequence is CASSQDLDGTGRIHGYTF. The DNA for the CDR3 is TGTGCCAGCAGCCAAGATTTGGATGGGACAGGTCGGATTCATGGCTACACCTTC.

This chain links TRBV5-1 with TRBJ2-5; 7 nucleotides agree with TRBD1. This CDR3 spans 14 amino acids. Germline V gives CDR1 SGHRS, CDR2 YFSETQ. J gave up 4 bases and V 6 bases, and 9 bases lay outside the gene matches. CDR3 sequence: CASKDWTGGETQYF. DNA of the CDR3: TGCGCCAGCAAAGACTGGACAGGAGGAGAGACCCAGTACTTC. Supplemented by reference TRBV5-1 and TRBJ2-5, the full variable domain reads KAGVTQTPRYLIKTRGQQVTLSCSPISGHRSVSWYQQTPGQGLQFLFEYFSETQRNKGNFPGRFSGRQFSNSRSEMNVSTLELGDSALYLCASKDWTGGETQYFGPGTRLLVL.

The rearrangement links TRBV5-1 to TRBJ2-3, with a tentative D call TRBD2 (5 bases). V was clipped by 4 bases and J by 5 bases, with 11 bases between them. This CDR3 is 13 amino acids long. Germline V gene data show CDR1 as SGHRS and CDR2 as YFSETQ. In DNA form, the CDR3 reads TGCGCCAGCAGCAATCTTGAGGGAGATACGCAGTATTTT. Translating gives CASSNLEGDTQYF.

This sequence joins TRBV7-6 and TRBJ1-1; 8 bases agree with TRBD1. This CDR3 contains 15 residues. V gave up 4 bases and J gave up 4 bases; unmatched junction bases: 8. CDR1 is SGHVS and CDR2 is FNYEAQ in the germline V gene. The CDR3 is CASSSRTGLVTEAFF. In DNA, the CDR3 is TGTGCCAGCAGCTCCCGGACAGGGCTGGTCACTGAAGCTTTCTTT.

This rearrangement joins TRBV13 to TRBJ1-1; 7 bases are a match to TRBD1. Germline V gives CDR1 PRHDT, CDR2 FYEKMQ (reference sequence). The CDR3 loop spans 14 amino acids. Trimming at V came to 1 base and at J to 3 bases, leaving 2 bases not matched to a gene. Here the CDR3 reads CASSLAGTDTEAFF. The CDR3 DNA follows: TGTGCCAGCAGCTTAGCCGGGACAGACACTGAAGCTTTCTTT.